Here is one T cell receptor (beta chain) with its context. Germline V gene lookup returns CDR1 SGHNT and CDR2 YYREEE (reference sequence). Trimming took 4 bases from V and 3 from J, leaving 10 bases between them. The CDR3 contains 13 residues. The sample originates from a study of blood T cell repertoires in COVID-19. About the study: From T cells, B-cell-depleted T cells, or PBMCs came the material, which was cDNA or gDNA.

How the authors handled the data: For nucleated cells, counts were estimated from reference gene primer amplification. The data were produced by immunoSEQ multiplex PCR, yet TCRdb's version contains in-frame clones alone and is incomplete. Clonal size and the V and J genes are those of that table, whereas D and trimming came from the DNA. Here the sample spans approximately 69,000 clones, about 80% being singletons. The sample was peripheral blood. This sequence joins TRBV5-4 and TRBJ1-2, with D unclear. The sequence came from a man in his forties or fifties with COVID-19, enrolled during active disease. CDR3 protein: CASSKDGDYGYTF. CDR3 DNA: TGTGCCAGCAGCAAGGACGGGGACTATGGCTACACCTTC.